Only one count was recorded for the clone carrying this T cell receptor beta chain. Its antigen is currently unknown. The data were obtained in a study of PD-1 blockade in classical Hodgkin lymphoma. Study information: Each patient was given nivolumab 3 mg/kg through a vein every 2 weeks.

Whole-study results and caveats: Reported baseline diversity: healthy donors highest, relapsed/refractory patients lowest.

Every one of the patients relapsed after autologous stem cell transplantation (brentuximab vedotin exposure was variable). Purified CD4+ T cells were obtained from thawed PBMCs through magnetic negative selection. Only in-frame clones appear in the TCRdb table, and some are missing; sequencing was by immunoSEQ multiplex PCR. The table has about 12,000 clones, roughly 80% seen once. In germline, CDR1 is MNHEY, CDR2 SVGAGI. The ends lost 6 bases at V and 6 bases at J; junction bases unmatched: 8. This CDR3 has 14 amino acids. The material was CD4+ T cells from blood, obtained at baseline. The chain couples TRBV6-5 to TRBJ2-7; the match to TRBD1 covers 10 bases. The sequence derives from a human donor with classical Hodgkin lymphoma. The CDR3 region is CASSTGTGVFEQYF. The CDR3 DNA is TGTGCCAGCAGCACCGGGACAGGGGTTTTCGAGCAGTACTTC.